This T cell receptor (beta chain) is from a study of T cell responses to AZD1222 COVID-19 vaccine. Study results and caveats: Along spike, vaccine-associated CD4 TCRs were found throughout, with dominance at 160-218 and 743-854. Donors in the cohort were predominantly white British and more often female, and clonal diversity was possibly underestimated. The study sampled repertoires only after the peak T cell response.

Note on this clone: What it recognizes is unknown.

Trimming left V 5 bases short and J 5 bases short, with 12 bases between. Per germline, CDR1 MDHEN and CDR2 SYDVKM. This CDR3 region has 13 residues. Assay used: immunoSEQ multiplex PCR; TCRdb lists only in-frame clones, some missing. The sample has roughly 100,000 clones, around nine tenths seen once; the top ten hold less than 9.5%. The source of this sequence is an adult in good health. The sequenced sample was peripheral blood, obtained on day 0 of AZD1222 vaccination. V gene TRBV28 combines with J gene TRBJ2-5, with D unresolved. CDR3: CASSPPSLETQYF. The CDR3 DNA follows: TGTGCCAGCAGTCCCCCATCGTTGGAGACCCAGTACTTC.